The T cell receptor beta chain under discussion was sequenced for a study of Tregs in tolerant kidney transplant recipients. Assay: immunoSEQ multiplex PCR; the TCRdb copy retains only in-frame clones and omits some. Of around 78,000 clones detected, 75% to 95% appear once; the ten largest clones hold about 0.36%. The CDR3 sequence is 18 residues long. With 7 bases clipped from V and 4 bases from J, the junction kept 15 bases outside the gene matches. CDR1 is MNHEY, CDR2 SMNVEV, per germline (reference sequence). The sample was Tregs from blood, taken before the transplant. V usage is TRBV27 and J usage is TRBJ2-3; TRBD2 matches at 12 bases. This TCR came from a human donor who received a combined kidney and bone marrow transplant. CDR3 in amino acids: CASNAIFGLAGSPDTQYF. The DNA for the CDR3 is TGTGCCAGCAACGCGATATTTGGACTAGCGGGATCACCAGATACGCAGTATTTT.